A single sample is the source of the 13 T cell receptor beta chains below, sequenced in a study of blood T cells in healthy people across ages. The second PCR ran about 6 to 12 cycles with a sample-barcoded 5' primer and J-beta primers. Using its own MiXCR run on the 5' RACE reads, TCRdb lists one record per CDR3 protein. Found here are hundreds of thousands of distinct CDR3 sequences, around 31% of them singletons; the top ten hold more than 15%. Material: blood. The receptors were gathered from a woman over 75 in good health.

The table lists this clonotype with many counts. The chain couples TRBV13 to TRBJ1-1, with D uncertain. CDR3 length: 15 residues. CDR1 and CDR2 (germline): PRHDT, FYEKMQ (reference sequence). The V end was cut by 4 bases, the J end by 4 bases, with 16 bases between. The CDR3 region has the DNA TGTGCCAGCAGCTCGACATCTTCTGTTTTCACTGAAGCTTTCTTT. It specifies CASSSTSSVFTEAFF.

The chain has TRBV9 and TRBJ2-7; 7 bases are a match to TRBD1. CDR1 is SGDLS, CDR2 YYNGEE, per germline. V lost 1 base, J lost 3 bases, and 10 bases stayed unmatched. This CDR3 spans 16 amino acids. CDR3 bases: TGTGCCAGCAGCGTAACCTCAGGGGGTCCGCTCTACGAGCAGTACTTC. This gives the protein CASSVTSGGPLYEQYF.

This clonotype has at least ten counts. The rearrangement links TRBV4-2 to TRBJ1-4, with D unresolved. CDR1 LGHNA and CDR2 YNFKEQ come from the germline V gene. CDR3 length: 14 amino acids. Trimming pared 4 bases from V and 3 bases from J, leaving 9 bases between. CDR3 in DNA: TGTGCCAGCAGCCCCTTGAGGTCTAATGAAAAACTGTTTTTT. Residues: CASSPLRSNEKLFF.

Details on this clonotype: A much bigger clone sits one base away, suggesting this may be a read error. The chain couples TRBV9 to TRBJ2-5; 7 bases line up with TRBD1. The CDR3 totals 15 residues. Germline-derived CDR1 and CDR2 are SGDLS and YYNGEE. J gave up 5 bases and V 3 bases, and 10 bases lay outside the gene matches. The CDR3 loop is CASSANRGTRETQYF. The CDR3 nucleotides read TGTGCCAGCAGCGCAAACAGGGGTACTAGGGAGACCCAGTACTTC.

This clonotype has ten or more counts. The chain recombines TRBV5-1 with TRBJ1-5, with 7 bases matching TRBD1. This CDR3 has 16 residues. Looked up from germline, CDR1 is SGHRS and CDR2 is YFSETQ. The J segment lost 0 bases and the V segment lost 0 bases, leaving 3 bases of the junction unmatched. CDR3 protein: CASSLGDRDSNQPQHF. In nucleotides, the CDR3 is TGCGCCAGCAGCTTGGGGGACAGAGATAGCAATCAGCCCCAGCATTTT.

This clonotype has a handful of counts. A much larger clonotype is one base distant, so this may be a read error. CDR3 amino acids: CASSLAWTSSNEQYF. CDR3 coding DNA: TGTGCCAGCAGCTTAGCATGGACTAGTTCGAATGAGCAGTACTTC. V gene TRBV7-2 combines with J gene TRBJ2-5, with TRBD2 matching 7 bases. Unmatched junction bases numbered 12, after V lost 0 bases and J lost 11 bases. This CDR3 is built from 15 residues. Germline lookup yields CDR1 SGHTA and CDR2 FQGNSA.

The V gene is TRBV6-6, the J gene TRBJ2-7; 9 nucleotides agree with TRBD2. Germline assignment: CDR1 MNHNY and CDR2 SVGAGI (reference sequence). The trim removed 5 bases at V and 4 bases at J, leaving 9 bases unmatched. The CDR3 consists of 15 residues. The DNA for the CDR3 is TGTGCCAGCAGTCTCAGCGGGGGGCCCTTTTACGAGCAGTACTTC. Its protein is CASSLSGGPFYEQYF.

This clonotype was detected a few times. The V gene is TRBV7-9, the J gene TRBJ1-4; a weak D match, TRBD1 (5 bases). The V end lost 4 bases, the J end lost 0 bases, and 9 bases lay between the germline ends. The CDR3 sequence is 15 residues long. The germline CDR1 and CDR2 sequences are SEHNR and FQNEAQ (reference sequence). The CDR3 loop reads CASSYDRATNEKLFF. The CDR3, as DNA: TGTGCCAGCAGCTATGACAGAGCAACTAATGAAAAACTGTTTTTT.

This clonotype was counted a single time. V is TRBV2 and J is TRBJ1-2; the D gene is possibly TRBD1 (6 bases). The length of the CDR3 is 15 residues. Germline-derived CDR1 and CDR2 are SNHLY and FYNNEI. V lost 6 bases and J lost 1, with 15 bases in between. The CDR3 DNA sequence: TGTGCCAGCAGCCCCTGGGCAGGGGATAACTATGGCTACACCTTC. Its protein product is CASSPWAGDNYGYTF.

This clonotype was found many times. Compared with germline, one end of the junction differs, possibly owing to a read error. The chain uses TRBV5-1 and TRBJ2-1, with TRBD1 identical over 10 bases. The CDR3 is made up of 16 amino acids. In germline, CDR1 is SGHRS, CDR2 YFSETQ. CDR3 sequence: CASSLDRGGSYNEQFF. The CDR3 DNA follows: TGTGCCAGCAGCTTGGACAGGGGGGGCTCCTACAATGAGCAGTTCTTC.

The chain has TRBV9 and TRBJ2-2; D is ambiguous. CDR1 and CDR2 from the germline V gene are SGDLS and YYNGEE. The CDR3 runs to 14 residues. With 0 bases removed from V and 2 bases from J, the gap between germline ends came to 5 bases. The CDR3 reads CASSVVINTGELFF. DNA of the CDR3: TGTGCCAGCAGCGTAGTGATAAACACCGGGGAGCTGTTTTTT.

There are a few counts of this clonotype. The chain combines TRBV6-5 with TRBJ1-1; no clear D gene. There are 15 residues in the CDR3. Germline assignment: CDR1 MNHEY and CDR2 SVGAGI. V lost 2 bases and J lost 0, with 10 bases in between. Here the CDR3 DNA reads TGTGCCAGCAGTTACAGGGTCGGGGTGAACACTGAAGCTTTCTTT. Protein sequence: CASSYRVGVNTEAFF.

In DNA, the CDR3 is TGTGCCAGTAGTTCCAACAGGGGGCGCAGGGAGTTCTTC. Its protein product is CASSSNRGRREFF. V usage is TRBV19 and J usage is TRBJ2-1; TRBD1 matches 9 bases. The CDR3 is made up of 13 amino acids. Germline assignment: CDR1 LNHDA and CDR2 SQIVND (reference sequence). Trimming cost V 5 bases and J 14 bases; bases outside gene matches: 10.